A selection of T cell receptor beta chains follows, all from one sample in a study of T cell changes during pregnancy in multiple sclerosis. This table comes from immunoSEQ multiplex PCR, and its TCRdb copy is limited to in-frame clones, with some not included. The table includes roughly 88,000 clones, under 95% detected once. Here the sequenced sample was peripheral blood, taken in the first trimester of pregnancy. These receptor sequences come from a female donor with multiple sclerosis, enrolled in a pregnancy study. Each CDR3 is given with its conserved first and last residue. The D gene is left open where the match is weak. Clone sizes are given selectively: once, few, many, or a class where the clone is expanded.

d_call: -
v_call: TRBV18
clone_size: -
j_call: TRBJ2-1
cdr3_aa: CASSPGGPEQFF
cdr3_nt: TGTGCCAGCTCACCAGGGGGCCCTGAGCAGTTCTTC

d_call: -
v_call: TRBV5-1
clone_size: -
j_call: TRBJ2-1
cdr3_aa: CATSYSSYNEQFF
cdr3_nt: TGCGCCACCTCCTATAGCTCCTACAATGAGCAGTTCTTC

d_call: -
v_call: TRBV28
clone_size: once
j_call: TRBJ2-5
cdr3_aa: CASRGGARETQYF
cdr3_nt: TGTGCCTCCCGAGGGGGGGCCAGAGAGACCCAGTACTTC

d_call: TRBD2
v_call: TRBV6-5
clone_size: -
j_call: TRBJ2-2
cdr3_aa: CASRPPGLNTGELFF
cdr3_nt: TGTGCCAGCAGACCTCCGGGACTAAACACCGGGGAGCTGTTTTTT

d_call: TRBD2
v_call: TRBV9
clone_size: -
j_call: TRBJ2-1
cdr3_aa: CASSVGLARYNEQFF
cdr3_nt: TGTGCCAGCAGCGTAGGACTAGCGCGCTACAATGAGCAGTTCTTC

d_call: TRBD1
v_call: TRBV30
clone_size: -
j_call: TRBJ1-1
cdr3_aa: CAWGTGTGYTEAFF
cdr3_nt: TGTGCCTGGGGAACCGGGACAGGGTACACTGAAGCTTTCTTT

d_call: TRBD1
v_call: TRBV7-9
clone_size: -
j_call: TRBJ2-7
cdr3_aa: CASSTRGQSYEQYF
cdr3_nt: TGTGCCAGCAGCACCCGGGGACAGTCCTACGAGCAGTACTTC

d_call: TRBD1
v_call: TRBV4-1
clone_size: -
j_call: TRBJ1-1
cdr3_aa: CASSPPGTGYQAFF
cdr3_nt: TGCGCCAGCAGCCCCCCCGGGACAGGGTATCAGGCTTTCTTT

d_call: TRBD2
v_call: TRBV18
clone_size: -
j_call: TRBJ2-5
cdr3_aa: CASSPGLAGEMGTQYF
cdr3_nt: TGTGCCAGCTCACCCGGACTAGCGGGAGAGATGGGGACCCAGTACTTC

d_call: -
v_call: TRBV29-1
clone_size: -
j_call: TRBJ2-5
cdr3_aa: CWRRRGKGGQETQYF
cdr3_nt: TGCTGGAGGCGTCGGGGGAAGGGCGGGCAAGAGACCCAGTACTTC

d_call: TRBD1
v_call: TRBV23-1
clone_size: -
j_call: TRBJ2-1
cdr3_aa: CASSHQGVPYNEQFF
cdr3_nt: TGCGCCAGCAGTCATCAGGGGGTCCCCTACAATGAGCAGTTCTTC

d_call: -
v_call: TRBV19
clone_size: -
j_call: TRBJ1-1
cdr3_aa: CASSSPGRLNTEAFF
cdr3_nt: TGTGCCAGTAGTAGCCCCGGGAGGCTGAACACTGAAGCTTTCTTT

d_call: -
v_call: TRBV9
clone_size: -
j_call: TRBJ1-4
cdr3_aa: CASSVQGTATNEKLFF
cdr3_nt: TGTGCCAGCAGCGTACAGGGTACGGCAACTAATGAAAAACTGTTTTTT

d_call: -
v_call: TRBV29-1
clone_size: -
j_call: TRBJ1-2
cdr3_aa: CSVGRQQDGYTF
cdr3_nt: TGCAGCGTTGGCCGACAGCAGGATGGCTACACCTTC

d_call: -
v_call: TRBV27
clone_size: -
j_call: TRBJ2-7
cdr3_aa: CASSYRVPYEQYF
cdr3_nt: TGTGCCAGCAGTTACAGGGTTCCCTACGAGCAGTACTTC

d_call: -
v_call: TRBV27
clone_size: -
j_call: TRBJ2-7
cdr3_aa: CASSFAGSYEQYF
cdr3_nt: TGTGCCAGCAGTTTTGCGGGATCCTACGAGCAGTACTTC

d_call: -
v_call: TRBV10-3
clone_size: -
j_call: TRBJ1-1
cdr3_aa: CAISESPRVRGTEAFF
cdr3_nt: TGTGCCATCAGTGAGTCTCCCCGGGTCCGGGGCACTGAAGCTTTCTTT

d_call: -
v_call: TRBV27
clone_size: -
j_call: TRBJ2-7
cdr3_aa: CASMGDSIYEQYF
cdr3_nt: TGTGCCAGCATGGGGGACTCCATCTACGAGCAGTACTTC

d_call: -
v_call: TRBV18
clone_size: -
j_call: TRBJ1-5
cdr3_aa: CASSPTRAGVYQPQHF
cdr3_nt: TGTGCCAGCTCACCAACCAGGGCAGGCGTCTATCAGCCCCAGCATTTT

d_call: -
v_call: TRBV27
clone_size: -
j_call: TRBJ1-1
cdr3_aa: CASSSPIRNTEAFF
cdr3_nt: TGTGCCAGCAGTTCCCCCATTAGGAACACTGAAGCTTTCTTT

d_call: TRBD1
v_call: TRBV7-7
clone_size: -
j_call: TRBJ2-2
cdr3_aa: CASSLGDRNTGELFF
cdr3_nt: TGTGCCAGCAGCTTAGGGGACAGAAACACCGGGGAGCTGTTTTTT

d_call: -
v_call: TRBV5-1
clone_size: -
j_call: TRBJ2-2
cdr3_aa: CASSLNTGELFF
cdr3_nt: TGCGCCAGCAGCCTTAACACCGGGGAGCTGTTTTTT

d_call: TRBD2
v_call: TRBV27
clone_size: -
j_call: TRBJ2-2
cdr3_aa: CASSWGLAGGTGELFF
cdr3_nt: TGTGCCAGCAGTTGGGGACTAGCGGGAGGAACCGGGGAGCTGTTTTTT

d_call: -
v_call: TRBV30
clone_size: -
j_call: TRBJ2-7
cdr3_aa: CAWSVKGYEQYF
cdr3_nt: TGTGCCTGGAGTGTTAAGGGGTACGAGCAGTACTTC

d_call: TRBD1
v_call: TRBV19
clone_size: few
j_call: TRBJ2-2
cdr3_aa: CASSLSTGFTGELFF
cdr3_nt: TGTGCCAGTAGCCTTTCGACAGGGTTCACCGGGGAGCTGTTTTTT

d_call: TRBD1
v_call: TRBV15
clone_size: -
j_call: TRBJ1-2
cdr3_aa: CATSRDRQGANYGYTF
cdr3_nt: TGTGCCACCAGCAGAGATCGACAGGGGGCGAACTATGGCTACACCTTC

d_call: TRBD1
v_call: TRBV27
clone_size: -
j_call: TRBJ1-1
cdr3_aa: CASLGQGLNTEAFF
cdr3_nt: TGTGCCAGCCTAGGACAGGGCCTTAACACTGAAGCTTTCTTT

d_call: TRBD2
v_call: TRBV5-4
clone_size: -
j_call: TRBJ2-3
cdr3_aa: CASSLTSGRAVNTQYF
cdr3_nt: TGTGCCAGCAGCCTAACTAGCGGGAGGGCCGTAAATACGCAGTATTTT

d_call: TRBD2
v_call: TRBV7-9
clone_size: -
j_call: TRBJ2-2
cdr3_aa: CASSLSPAGENSGELFF
cdr3_nt: TGTGCCAGCAGCTTATCCCCAGCGGGAGAAAATTCCGGGGAGCTGTTTTTT

d_call: TRBD1
v_call: TRBV6-4
clone_size: -
j_call: TRBJ2-1
cdr3_aa: CASSATGTDYNEQFF
cdr3_nt: TGTGCCAGCAGTGCCACCGGGACAGATTACAATGAGCAGTTCTTC

d_call: -
v_call: TRBV12-5
clone_size: few
j_call: TRBJ2-7
cdr3_aa: CASGLVLQGSPQYF
cdr3_nt: TGTGCTAGTGGTTTGGTACTCCAGGGAAGTCCCCAGTACTTC

d_call: -
v_call: TRBV4-1
clone_size: -
j_call: TRBJ1-1
cdr3_aa: CASSQDGRGNTEAFF
cdr3_nt: TGCGCCAGCAGCCAAGATGGAAGGGGGAACACTGAAGCTTTCTTT

d_call: -
v_call: TRBV4-1
clone_size: -
j_call: TRBJ2-1
cdr3_aa: CASSQVSGENEQFF
cdr3_nt: TGCGCCAGCAGCCAAGTTTCGGGGGAAAATGAGCAGTTCTTC

d_call: -
v_call: TRBV19
clone_size: -
j_call: TRBJ1-4
cdr3_aa: CAVTGGAAYNEKLFF
cdr3_nt: TGTGCCGTTACCGGAGGGGCAGCCTACAATGAAAAACTGTTTTTT

d_call: -
v_call: TRBV14
clone_size: -
j_call: TRBJ2-7
cdr3_aa: CASSPGNSYEQYF
cdr3_nt: TGTGCCAGCAGCCCCGGGAACTCCTACGAGCAGTACTTC

d_call: TRBD2
v_call: TRBV4-2
clone_size: once
j_call: TRBJ2-7
cdr3_aa: CASSQGLAGYYEQYF
cdr3_nt: TGTGCCAGCAGCCAGGGACTAGCGGGATACTACGAGCAGTACTTC

d_call: -
v_call: TRBV6-1
clone_size: -
j_call: TRBJ1-3
cdr3_aa: CATRPSSGNTIYF
cdr3_nt: TGTGCAACTCGTCCGAGCTCTGGAAACACCATATATTTT

d_call: TRBD2
v_call: TRBV15
clone_size: -
j_call: TRBJ2-1
cdr3_aa: CATEDSGSTNEQFF
cdr3_nt: TGTGCCACCGAGGATAGCGGGAGCACCAATGAGCAGTTCTTC

d_call: -
v_call: TRBV5-8
clone_size: -
j_call: TRBJ1-1
cdr3_aa: CASSFRNAATLSFF
cdr3_nt: TGTGCCAGCAGCTTCCGCAATGCCGCAACTTTGTCTTTCTTT

d_call: -
v_call: TRBV19
clone_size: -
j_call: TRBJ1-1
cdr3_aa: CASTASGGRFAQAFF
cdr3_nt: TGTGCCAGTACCGCCTCGGGGGGGCGTTTTGCCCAAGCTTTCTTT

d_call: -
v_call: TRBV18
clone_size: -
j_call: TRBJ2-1
cdr3_aa: CASSAGRGRYNEQFF
cdr3_nt: TGTGCCAGCTCAGCGGGACGAGGAAGATACAATGAGCAGTTCTTC

d_call: -
v_call: TRBV4-3
clone_size: -
j_call: TRBJ1-6
cdr3_aa: CASSQDLYRSEVHF
cdr3_nt: TGCGCCAGCAGCCAAGACCTGTACCGTTCGGAGGTCCACTTT

d_call: -
v_call: TRBV19
clone_size: -
j_call: TRBJ1-3
cdr3_aa: CASSIDGGGPGNTIYF
cdr3_nt: TGTGCCAGTAGTATAGATGGTGGCGGTCCTGGAAACACCATATATTTT

d_call: TRBD2
v_call: TRBV5-1
clone_size: -
j_call: TRBJ2-1
cdr3_aa: CASSSQGTSGNDEQFF
cdr3_nt: TGCGCCAGCAGCTCCCAGGGGACTAGCGGGAATGATGAGCAGTTCTTC

d_call: -
v_call: TRBV7-8
clone_size: -
j_call: TRBJ2-5
cdr3_aa: CASSSVQETQYF
cdr3_nt: TGTGCCAGCAGCTCGGTACAAGAGACCCAGTACTTC

d_call: -
v_call: TRBV6-1
clone_size: -
j_call: TRBJ2-1
cdr3_aa: CAMVAEPYNEQFF
cdr3_nt: TGTGCCATGGTAGCGGAACCTTACAATGAGCAGTTCTTC